The clone carrying this TCR beta chain was seen a handful of times. This sample was included in a study of post-analysis software for immune sequencing data. TCR beta cDNA libraries had unique molecular identifiers. T cells numbering about 0.95 to 10 million gave rise to some 520,000 cDNA molecules. TCRdb re-analysed the PCR reads in MiXCR, keeping a single row per CDR3 protein. The sample includes hundreds of thousands of distinct CDR3 sequences, about 32% seen only once; the top ten take around 0.6%. This clonotype originated in a girl between 10 and 17 years old with multiple sclerosis. The specimen was blood.

This chain's CDR3 is CASRGQGIGETQYF. The CDR3 DNA follows: TGTGCCAGCCGGGGACAGGGAATAGGAGAGACCCAGTACTTC. V and J are TRBV27 and TRBJ2-5; 9 bases match TRBD1. The CDR3 length is 14 residues. CDR1 is MNHEY, CDR2 SMNVEV, per germline (reference sequence). V shed 8 bases and J 4 bases; nucleotides not matched to a gene: 8.